This T cell receptor (beta chain) derives from a study of graft-versus-host responses after intestinal transplantation. Study context: Multivisceral, liver-intestinal, or isolated intestinal grafts went to recipients. For two to four years after anti-thymocyte globulin induction, all recipients took tacrolimus and steroids. Study-level results: Early post-transplant declines in HvG were associated with peak levels of circulating GvH clones. High graft-versus-host to host-versus-graft clonal ratios were found in allografts of patients who had graft-donor T cell macrochimerism.

Profiling relied on immunoSEQ multiplex PCR, and the TCRdb table lists in-frame clones only, not all of them. The table includes about 9,500 clones, over 75% detected once. In the case of this clone: What it binds is not known.

Germline CDR1 and CDR2: SGDLS and YYNGEE. The J segment lost 4 bases and the V segment lost 4 bases, leaving 9 bases of the junction unmatched. The CDR3 is 15 amino acids. The sequenced sample was PBMCs, obtained 240 to 250 days after intestinal transplant. The chain uses TRBV9 and TRBJ2-7; 9 positions agree with TRBD2. The TCR originated in a human patient who received an intestinal transplant, so some T cells may come from the graft donor. CDR3 in DNA: TGTGCCAGCAGCCCTAAACTAGCGGGTCTTTACGAGCAGTACTTC. This translates into CASSPKLAGLYEQYF.